The 27 T cell receptor beta chains below come from one sample, sequenced in a study of control samples from healthy donors and cancer patients (dated by TCRdb to the early 2020s). The library was prepared using the immunoSEQ multiplex PCR assay. TCRdb mirrors the immuneACCESS table, restricted to in-frame sequences. Some clones are absent from its copies; in checked studies, under half trace to an unresolved V gene, and the reason for the others is unknown. This sample lists approximately 150,000 clones; approximately 94% were detected once. The ten biggest clones cover approximately 1.5% of the sample. Sequenced: blood. Receptor source: a woman aged 18-29 years in good health.

The chain carries TRBV6-2 or TRBV6-3 and TRBJ2-5, with D uncertain. The CDR3 contains 11 residues. V shed 0 bases and J shed 5 bases, with 1 base lying between them. Germline CDR1 MNHEY, CDR2 SVGEGT. CDR3 loop: CASSYSETQYF. The CDR3 DNA sequence: TGTGCCAGCAGTTACTCGGAGACCCAGTACTTC.

The chain carries TRBV6-5 and TRBJ1-5, with D possibly matching TRBD1 (5 bases). Germline V lookup: CDR1 MNHEY, CDR2 SVGAGI. Trimming removed 3 bases from V and 4 bases from J, with 13 bases in between. The CDR3 contains 15 residues. The CDR3 protein is CASSYVGGGNQPQHF. In DNA, the CDR3 is TGTGCCAGCAGTTATGTGGGGGGAGGAAATCAGCCCCAGCATTTT.

The gene calls are TRBV9 and TRBJ1-1; D unclear. Trimming removed 2 bases from V and 1 base from J, with 6 bases in between. The CDR3 runs to 13 residues. In germline, CDR1 is SGDLS, CDR2 YYNGEE. CDR3 amino acids: CASSVDQNTEAFF. The DNA for the CDR3 is TGTGCCAGCAGCGTGGACCAGAACACTGAAGCTTTCTTT. The variable domain in full, with the rest retrieved from reference TRBV9 and TRBJ1-1, is DSGVTQTPKHLITATGQRVTLRCSPRSGDLSVYWYQQSLDQGLQFLIQYYNGEERAKGNILERFSAQQFPDLHSELNLSSLELGDSALYFCASSVDQNTEAFFGQGTRLTVV.

This clone was recorded once. This sample includes further DNA sequences coding for the same CDR3. The gene calls are TRBV19 and TRBJ1-1, with unresolved D. Germline V gene data show CDR1 as LNHDA and CDR2 as SQIVND (reference sequence). The V and J ends lost 4 bases and 3 bases respectively, with 9 bases between them. The CDR3 is 13 residues long. CDR3: CASSRTVDTEAFF. CDR3 bases: TGTGCCAGTAGTAGAACGGTGGACACTGAAGCTTTCTTT.

The chain recombines TRBV11-2 with TRBJ2-7; possibly TRBD2 for D (6 bases). This CDR3 contains 16 residues. Per germline, CDR1 SGHAT and CDR2 FQNNGV. V shed 3 bases and J shed 7 bases, with 22 bases lying between them. The DNA for the CDR3 is TGTGCCAGCAGCTTGAGTATGTGGGCTAGCGAGGATGAGCAGTACTTC. Translation: CASSLSMWASEDEQYF.

This chain uses TRBV27 with TRBJ2-7, with D possibly matching TRBD1 (5 bases). The V gene's germline CDR1 is MNHEY and CDR2 SMNVEV (reference sequence). V lost 3 bases, J lost 1 base, and 13 bases lay in between. The CDR3 covers 15 residues. The CDR3 region is CASSLVTGRSYEQYF. CDR3 DNA: TGTGCCAGCAGTTTGGTCACAGGTCGATCCTACGAGCAGTACTTC.

This clone was detected once. The V call is TRBV28, the J call TRBJ1-2, with TRBD1 matching over 7 bases. V trimming: 5 bases; J trimming: 7 bases; junction bases outside the gene matches: 4. Germline-derived CDR1 and CDR2 are MDHEN and SYDVKM. The CDR3 sequence is 12 residues long. CDR3 nucleotide sequence: TGTGCCAGCAGTGGGGACAGATTTGGCTACACCTTC. It encodes CASSGDRFGYTF.

The chain uses TRBV5-3 and TRBJ2-2, with 7 bases that match TRBD2. TRBV5-3 is filed as an ORF, its function uncertain. Germline trimming cut 0 bases from V and 1 base from J; bases unmatched to any gene: 6. The CDR3 contains 17 residues. The CDR3: CARSLAIQRENTGELFF. CDR3 sequence (DNA): TGTGCCAGAAGCTTGGCGATCCAGCGGGAGAACACCGGGGAGCTGTTTTTT.

The CDR3 region is CASGTGRLAFF. The CDR3 DNA reads TGTGCCAGTGGGACAGGGAGGCTAGCTTTCTTT. The V call is TRBV19, the J call TRBJ1-1; TRBD1 agrees at 9 bases. The germline V gene encodes CDR1 LNHDA and CDR2 SQIVND (reference sequence). CDR3 length equals 11 residues. Trimming at V came to 8 bases and at J to 10 bases, leaving 5 bases not matched to a gene.

This clone has a single count. The V call is TRBV5-1, the J call TRBJ1-1; D remains unclear. The V end was cut by 5 bases, the J end by 1 base, with 9 bases between. Germline lookup yields CDR1 SGHRS and CDR2 YFSETQ. The CDR3 length is 13 residues. The CDR3 loop is CASSFRTNTEAFF. The CDR3 DNA follows: TGCGCCAGCAGTTTCCGGACGAACACTGAAGCTTTCTTT.

The chain links TRBV4-1 to TRBJ2-2, with D unclear. Per the germline V gene, CDR1 is MGHRA and CDR2 is YSYEKL. Trimming took 4 bases from V and 7 from J, leaving 19 bases between them. The CDR3 is 16 residues long. CDR3 in amino acids: CASSPFSPPGGGELFF. The CDR3 nucleotides are TGCGCCAGCAGCCCCTTTAGCCCCCCCGGCGGCGGGGAGCTGTTTTTT.

DNA for the CDR3: TGTGCCAGCAGTAACGACGGGAACACTGAAGCTTTCTTT. It is translated as CASSNDGNTEAFF. This chain connects TRBV12-3 or TRBV12-4 to TRBJ1-1, with no clear D. Trimming shortened V by 5 bases and J by 1 base, and 8 bases separated the two germline ends. The CDR3 is made up of 13 amino acids.

This chain connects TRBV10-2 to TRBJ1-2, with a possible D match to TRBD1 (6 bases). V was clipped by 5 bases and J by 1 base, with 14 bases between them. The germline gives CDR1 WSHSY, CDR2 SAAADI. The CDR3 sequence is 15 residues long. The CDR3 protein is CASSLDTQGNYGYTF. For the CDR3, the DNA is TGCGCCAGCAGTTTAGATACACAGGGTAACTATGGCTACACCTTC.

V usage is TRBV4-1 and J usage is TRBJ1-4; the D is unclear. V shed 1 base and J shed 9 bases, with 24 bases lying between them. Germline values: CDR1 MGHRA, CDR2 YSYEKL. This CDR3 region has 18 residues. The CDR3 DNA reads TGCGCCAGCAGCCAAGTAAATACGGGAGCTACCTTTACCCAAAAACTGTTTTTT. Its translation: CASSQVNTGATFTQKLFF.

The gene calls are TRBV12-3 or TRBV12-4 and TRBJ1-2, with a weak D call TRBD1 (5 bases). Between the trimmed V and J ends, which lost 6 bases and 8 bases, there was a span of 16 bases. The CDR3 runs 13 residues. The CDR3 sequence: CASSTRDGAGYTF. The CDR3 nucleotides read TGTGCCAGCAGCACTCGGGACGGGGCGGGCTACACCTTC.

V usage is TRBV2 and J usage is TRBJ2-5, with no clear D. The ends were cut back, 3 bases at V and 5 bases at J, with 1 base in the middle. Germline V gene lookup returns CDR1 SNHLY and CDR2 FYNNEI. The CDR3 sequence is 10 residues long. The CDR3 DNA is TGTGCCAGCAGTGAGGAGACCCAGTACTTC. Its translation is CASSEETQYF.

The chain combines TRBV3-1 (or the pseudogene TRBV3-2) with TRBJ1-2, with 8 nucleotides matching TRBD1. The CDR3 runs to 13 residues. V was clipped by 5 bases and J by 6 bases; unmatched bases: 5. CDR1 and CDR2 from the germline V gene are LGHDT and YNNKEL (reference sequence). CDR3 DNA sequence: TGTGCCAGCAGCACTAGGACAGGGAATGGCTACACCTTC. Encoded protein: CASSTRTGNGYTF.

The gene calls are TRBV7-8 and TRBJ2-7, with TRBD1 matching 9 bases. J gave up 2 bases and V 5 bases, and 4 bases lay outside the gene matches. This CDR3 has 14 residues. Looked up from germline, CDR1 is SGHVS and CDR2 is FQNEAQ. The CDR3: CASSAGTGPYEQYF. The CDR3 DNA is TGTGCCAGCAGCGCAGGGACAGGGCCCTACGAGCAGTACTTC.

This clone was counted once. The chain employs TRBV6-2 or TRBV6-3 and TRBJ2-5; weak D call: TRBD1 (5 bases). The ends were cut back, 1 base at V and 2 bases at J, with 11 bases in the middle. CDR3 size: 15 residues. Germline CDR1 is MNHEY and CDR2 is SVGEGT. CDR3 residues: CASSYLQGQQETQYF. The CDR3 DNA reads TGTGCCAGCAGTTACTTGCAGGGCCAACAAGAGACCCAGTACTTC.

This chain uses TRBV2 with TRBJ2-4, with D tentatively TRBD1 (5 bases). V shed 5 bases and J shed 0 bases, with 11 bases lying between them. Germline V gene data show CDR1 as SNHLY and CDR2 as FYNNEI. The length of the CDR3 is 15 residues. The chain's CDR3 is CASSNRNLAKNIQYF. CDR3 sequence (DNA): TGTGCCAGCAGTAACAGGAACCTAGCCAAAAACATTCAGTACTTC. Full variable domain (rest looked up from reference TRBV2 and TRBJ2-4): EPEVTQTPSHQVTQMGQEVILRCVPISNHLYFYWYRQILGQKVEFLVSFYNNEISEKSEIFDDQFSVERPDGSNFTLKIRSTKLEDSAMYFCASSNRNLAKNIQYFGAGTRLSVL.

The chain employs TRBV7-2 and TRBJ2-1; 8 bases agree with TRBD2. Looked up from germline, CDR1 is SGHTA and CDR2 is FQGNSA. This CDR3 has 14 residues. After removal of 1 base from V and 9 bases from J, the junction contained 5 bases not matched to a gene. The CDR3 region is CASSLGAGAVEQFF. The CDR3 DNA sequence: TGTGCCAGCAGCTTAGGAGCGGGAGCCGTTGAGCAGTTCTTC.

The chain is built from TRBV24-1 and TRBJ1-5; possible D gene TRBD1, 6 bases. The germline V gene encodes CDR1 KGHDR and CDR2 SFDVKD. Trimming removed 7 bases at V and 5 bases at J, with 11 bases between. The CDR3 contains 13 residues. CDR3 sequence reads: CATSTQGHQPQHF. The CDR3 DNA reads TGTGCCACCAGCACACAGGGACATCAGCCCCAGCATTTT.

The V gene is TRBV6-2 or TRBV6-3, the J gene TRBJ2-1; D ambiguous. CDR1 MNHEY and CDR2 SVGEGT come from the germline V gene. The CDR3 sequence is 11 residues long. The V gene lost 6 bases and the J gene lost 8 bases, with 8 bases spanning the gap. The CDR3 DNA reads as TGTGCCAGCAGCCCCGGGCATGAGCAGTTCTTC. As protein: CASSPGHEQFF.

This chain connects TRBV2 to TRBJ1-6; D remains unclear. In germline, CDR1 is SNHLY, CDR2 FYNNEI. This CDR3 is 15 amino acids long. V lost 7 bases and J 3 bases, leaving 13 bases between the germline ends. The CDR3, as DNA: TGTGCCAGCAAGGAAGCGAATAACTATAATTCACCCCTCCACTTT. It translates to CASKEANNYNSPLHF.

V and J are TRBV18 and TRBJ1-6; D might be TRBD1 (6 bases). The CDR3 loop spans 15 amino acids. The germline V gene has CDR1 KGHSH and CDR2 LQKENI. The germline V and J ends were trimmed by 8 bases and 7 bases, with 18 bases remaining between them. CDR3 bases: TGTGCCAGCGCACAAACCGGGACAAAAAATTCACCCCTCCACTTT. The encoded protein is CASAQTGTKNSPLHF.

This clone was observed once. J is TRBJ1-4 and V is TRBV7-8; D is ambiguous. Germline CDR1 SGHVS, CDR2 FQNEAQ. CDR3 length: 15 residues. The germline V and J ends were trimmed by 3 bases and 6 bases, with 14 bases remaining between them. The CDR3 DNA reads as TGTGCCAGCAGCTTCGTGGACCGGAATGATGAAAAACTGTTTTTT. It encodes CASSFVDRNDEKLFF. Based on the CDR3 plus reference TRBV7-8 and TRBJ1-4, the full variable domain is GAGVSQSPRYKVAKRGQDVALRCDPISGHVSLFWYQQALGQGPEFLTYFQNEAQLDKSGLPSDRFFAERPEGSVSTLKIQRTQQEDSAVYLCASSFVDRNDEKLFFGSGTQLSVL.

The V call is TRBV7-2, the J call TRBJ1-2; a weak D match, TRBD1 (6 bases). Trimming pared 4 bases from V and 4 bases from J, leaving 10 bases between. CDR3 length: 13 residues. Germline CDR1 is SGHTA and CDR2 is FQGNSA. CDR3: CASSSDRTYGYTF. The CDR3 coding sequence is TGTGCCAGCAGCTCAGACAGGACCTATGGCTACACCTTC.